This entry lists 24 T cell receptor beta chains sequenced from one sample in a study of identifying expanded T cells in peripheral blood. The data were produced by immunoSEQ multiplex PCR, yet TCRdb's version contains in-frame clones alone and is incomplete. Of roughly 63,000 clones listed, around 83% are singletons. The source material was blood. The receptor set was obtained from a person aged 18-70 years in good health.

CDR3 amino acids: CASSFRAGQADNEQFF. Written as DNA, the CDR3 is TGTGCCAGCAGCTTTAGGGCGGGACAGGCTGACAATGAGCAGTTCTTC. This chain uses TRBV11-2 with TRBJ2-1; 8 nucleotides align to TRBD1. Unmatched junction bases numbered 9, after V lost 3 bases and J lost 5 bases. Germline values: CDR1 SGHAT, CDR2 FQNNGV. The CDR3 contains 16 residues.

The chain joins TRBV4-2 to TRBJ2-1; a possible D gene is TRBD2 (6 bases). CDR3 length: 14 residues. Germline V CDR1 and CDR2: LGHNA, YNFKEQ. Trimming took 1 base from V and 8 from J, leaving 12 bases between them. CDR3 sequence reads: CASSQGGVWDEQFF. The DNA for the CDR3 is TGTGCCAGCAGCCAAGGGGGGGTCTGGGATGAGCAGTTCTTC.

This clone appeared a few times. This chain joins TRBV27 and TRBJ1-5; no definite D call. V gave up 4 bases and J gave up 3 bases, with 13 bases separating them. The CDR3 totals 15 residues. Per the germline V gene, CDR1 is MNHEY and CDR2 is SMNVEV (reference sequence). CDR3 sequence reads: CASSSSSASNQPQHF. CDR3 DNA: TGTGCCAGCAGTTCGTCCTCGGCATCCAATCAGCCCCAGCATTTT.

This chain uses TRBV6-1 with TRBJ2-4, with a weak D call TRBD1 (6 bases). The CDR3 length is 15 residues. Germline CDR1 is MNHNS and CDR2 is SASEGT. The V and J ends lost 5 bases and 0 bases respectively, with 11 bases between them. This CDR3 is CASSLGTLAKNIQYF. Written as DNA, the CDR3 is TGTGCCAGCAGTCTCGGGACACTAGCCAAAAACATTCAGTACTTC.

The chain recombines TRBV5-1 with TRBJ2-1; TRBD1 is a possible D gene (5 bases). The CDR3 is 17 residues long. Trimming stripped 5 bases from V and 0 bases from J, with 18 bases between. The germline gives CDR1 SGHRS, CDR2 YFSETQ. The CDR3 spells CASSPQSGRASYNEQFF. The CDR3, as DNA: TGCGCCAGCAGTCCCCAGTCGGGCAGGGCCTCCTACAATGAGCAGTTCTTC.

This chain connects TRBV5-1 to TRBJ2-7; 7 bases agree with TRBD2. V trimming: 0 bases; J trimming: 11 bases; junction bases outside the gene matches: 5. The germline V gene has CDR1 SGHRS and CDR2 YFSETQ. The length of the CDR3 is 12 residues. CDR3 amino acids: CASSLGSREKYF. CDR3 DNA sequence: TGCGCCAGCAGCTTGGGCTCGCGGGAGAAGTACTTC.

V usage is TRBV7-2 and J usage is TRBJ1-2, with unresolved D. This CDR3 spans 13 amino acids. Per germline, CDR1 SGHTA and CDR2 FQGNSA. V was shortened by 2 bases and J by 5 bases, with 9 bases between the two germline ends. The CDR3 protein is CASSLSGAYGYTF. The DNA of the CDR3 is TGTGCCAGCAGCTTATCAGGAGCGTATGGCTACACCTTC.

The chain carries TRBV14 and TRBJ1-6; D might be TRBD1 (6 bases). Germline-derived CDR1 and CDR2 are SGHDN and FVKESK. Trimming removed 3 bases at V and 8 bases at J, with 14 bases between. The CDR3 covers 15 residues. The CDR3 sequence: CASSHRQDRYSPLHF. For the CDR3, the DNA is TGTGCCAGCAGCCACCGCCAGGACAGATATTCACCCCTCCACTTT.

The rearrangement uses TRBV7-2 and TRBJ2-2, with D perhaps matching TRBD2 (7 bases). Trimming pared 5 bases from V and 5 bases from J, leaving 15 bases between. The germline V gene encodes CDR1 SGHTA and CDR2 FQGNSA. There are 15 residues in the CDR3. CDR3 coding DNA: TGTGCCAGCAGCATGCGGGGGCCGGGGACCGGGGAGCTGTTTTTT. This gives the protein CASSMRGPGTGELFF.

The chain has TRBV6-5 and TRBJ1-1; D is unresolved. The germline V gene encodes CDR1 MNHEY and CDR2 SVGAGI. This CDR3 is built from 13 residues. Trimming pared 2 bases from V and 7 bases from J, leaving 11 bases between. The CDR3, as DNA: TGTGCCAGCAGTTACAACGGCCGGGGTGAAGCTTTCTTT. Its protein is CASSYNGRGEAFF.

V and J are TRBV29-1 and TRBJ1-3; D is unresolved. This CDR3 has 12 residues. Germline loops: CDR1 SQVTM, CDR2 ANQGSEA. V lost 2 bases to trimming and J lost 8 bases, with 10 bases between them. Here the CDR3 reads CSVEKGRDTIYF. The CDR3 DNA sequence: TGCAGCGTTGAAAAGGGCCGGGACACCATATATTTT.

This chain links TRBV5-1 with TRBJ2-3; possible D gene TRBD2, 5 bases. This CDR3 contains 14 residues. Germline CDR1 SGHRS, CDR2 YFSETQ. V shed 4 bases and J shed 6 bases, with 15 bases lying between them. The CDR3 region has the DNA TGCGCCAGCAGCGCCGGACTGGCTTGGGATACGCAGTATTTT. Its protein is CASSAGLAWDTQYF. The whole variable domain, filled in from reference TRBV5-1 and TRBJ2-3, reads KAGVTQTPRYLIKTRGQQVTLSCSPISGHRSVSWYQQTPGQGLQFLFEYFSETQRNKGNFPGRFSGRQFSNSRSEMNVSTLELGDSALYLCASSAGLAWDTQYFGPGTRLTVL.

The chain couples TRBV6-6 to TRBJ2-4; D possibly corresponds to TRBD2 (6 bases). There are 14 residues in the CDR3. Germline V gives CDR1 MNHNY, CDR2 SVGAGI (reference sequence). Trimming took 2 bases from V and 11 from J, leaving 16 bases between them. The CDR3 nucleotides read TGTGCCAGCAGTTACGAGGCAGGGAGGAGGGTTCAGTACTTC. Its translation is CASSYEAGRRVQYF.

The J gene is TRBJ2-7, the V gene TRBV6-1; no clear D. Germline V gene sequence: CDR1 MNHNS, CDR2 SASEGT. The V end was cut by 7 bases, the J end by 5 bases, with 18 bases between. This CDR3 has 14 amino acids. The CDR3 nucleotides read TGTGCCAGCACCAAACATTTAGGTCCGGACGAGCAGTACTTC. The encoded protein is CASTKHLGPDEQYF.

The rearrangement joins TRBV11-2 to TRBJ1-5; perhaps TRBD1 as D (5 bases). Germline V gene data show CDR1 as SGHAT and CDR2 as FQNNGV. The CDR3 has 14 residues. V was shortened by 2 bases and J by 7 bases, with 12 bases between the two germline ends. The CDR3 DNA reads as TGTGCCAGCAGCTTAACGGCAGGGCACCAGCCCCAGCATTTT. It codes for CASSLTAGHQPQHF.

The J gene is TRBJ2-3, the V gene TRBV13; D may be TRBD2 (6 bases). The CDR3 spans 15 residues. Germline loops: CDR1 PRHDT, CDR2 FYEKMQ (reference sequence). V dropped 0 bases and J dropped 4 bases, with 11 bases sitting between them. The CDR3 sequence: CASSLGPGEADTQYF. The CDR3 bases are TGTGCCAGCAGCTTAGGCCCGGGGGAGGCAGATACGCAGTATTTT.

This chain uses TRBV30 with TRBJ2-2, with D unresolved. Trimming removed 7 bases from V and 5 bases from J, with 17 bases in between. CDR3 size: 14 residues. Germline V gene data show CDR1 as GTSNPN and CDR2 as SVGIG (reference sequence). The CDR3, as DNA: TGTGCCTCCATTCTGGGGTCACGTACCGGGGAGCTGTTTTTT. Translation: CASILGSRTGELFF. Full variable domain (missing parts from reference TRBV30 and TRBJ2-2): SQTIHQWPATLVQPVGSPLSLECTVEGTSNPNLYWYRQAAGRGLQLLFYSVGIGQISSEVPQNLSASRPQDRQFILSSKKLLLSDSGFYLCASILGSRTGELFFGEGSRLTVL.

This clone was observed a single time. With only one base between it and a far larger clone, this is likely a read error. This rearrangement joins TRBV5-8 to TRBJ1-1; D ambiguous. Germline CDR1 reads SGHTS; CDR2 reads YDEGEE. The CDR3 totals 13 residues. CDR3 sequence: CASSPNRNTEAFF. CDR3 bases: TGCGCCAGCAGCCCAAACAGAAACACTGAAGCTTTCTTT.

This rearrangement joins TRBV5-1 to TRBJ1-2, with D tentatively TRBD1 (5 bases). Germline V CDR1 and CDR2: SGHRS, YFSETQ. Trimming cost V 7 bases and J 8 bases, with 18 bases left between them. The CDR3 is made up of 13 amino acids. Here the CDR3 DNA reads TGCGCCAGCGGAACCGACAGCCTGGGGGGCTACACCTTC. Translated, it gives CASGTDSLGGYTF.

J is TRBJ1-5 and V is TRBV5-6, with D possibly TRBD1 on 6 matching bases. V lost 4 bases to trimming and J lost 0 bases, with 14 bases between them. Germline V gene lookup returns CDR1 SGHDT and CDR2 YYEEEE. The CDR3 extends over 16 amino acids. The CDR3 loop reads CASSDRKHYSNQPQHF. Here the CDR3 DNA reads TGTGCCAGCAGCGACAGGAAGCATTATAGCAATCAGCCCCAGCATTTT.

DNA for the CDR3: TGTGCCAGCACACCTAGCGGGGGGGAGGGGACCCAGTACTTC. Amino acid sequence: CASTPSGGEGTQYF. The genes are TRBV6-5 and TRBJ2-5, with 12 bases aligning to TRBD2. The CDR3 totals 14 residues. V lost 7 bases and J lost 7; bases outside the gene matches: 7. Germline V gives CDR1 MNHEY, CDR2 SVGAGI.

CDR3 nucleotides: TGTGCCAGCAGCCCAGACAGGGTGCAGTACGTC. This codes for CASSPDRVQYV. This rearrangement joins TRBV7-8 to TRBJ2-7; TRBD1 aligns across 7 bases. Trimming cost V 5 bases and J 9 bases; bases outside gene matches: 4. Germline CDR1 reads SGHVS; CDR2 reads FQNEAQ. The CDR3 spans 11 residues.

This rearrangement joins TRBV5-4 to TRBJ1-1, with D uncertain. The CDR3 consists of 15 residues. Looked up from germline, CDR1 is SGHNT and CDR2 is YYREEE (reference sequence). With 4 bases removed from V and 0 bases from J, the gap between germline ends came to 13 bases. For the CDR3, the DNA is TGTGCCAGCAGCCATGCGGATCAAGTGAACACTGAAGCTTTCTTT. As protein: CASSHADQVNTEAFF.

The chain employs TRBV4-1 and TRBJ2-7; a weak D match, TRBD2 (7 bases). The ends were cut back, 8 bases at V and 3 bases at J, with 17 bases in the middle. The CDR3 covers 14 residues. Germline V gene data show CDR1 as MGHRA and CDR2 as YSYEKL. The CDR3 DNA reads as TGCGCCAGCTCACTAGGGGGGGGTAGCTACGAGCAGTACTTC. Protein sequence: CASSLGGGSYEQYF.